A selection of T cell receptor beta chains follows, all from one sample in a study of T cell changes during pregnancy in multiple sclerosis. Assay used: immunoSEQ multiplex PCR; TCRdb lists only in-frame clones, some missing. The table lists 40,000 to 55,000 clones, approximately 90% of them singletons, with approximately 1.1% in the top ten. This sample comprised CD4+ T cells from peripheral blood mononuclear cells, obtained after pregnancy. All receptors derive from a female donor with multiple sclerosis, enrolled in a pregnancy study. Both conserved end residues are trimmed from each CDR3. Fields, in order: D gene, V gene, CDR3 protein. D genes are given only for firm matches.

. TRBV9 ASSPRGGGYT
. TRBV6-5 ASSRGPDYEQY
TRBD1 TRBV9 ASSVGVVGQQNYGYT
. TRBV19 ASSMPGLNQPQH
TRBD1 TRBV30 ACPAQGVYYGYT
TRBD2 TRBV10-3 AISTGLAGVNTYEQY
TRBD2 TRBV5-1 ASSGLAGGSYEQY
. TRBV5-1 ASSLFQGSYEQY
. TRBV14 ASSQVEGSSYEQY
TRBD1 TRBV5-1 ASSSSTGGIYGYT
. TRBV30 AWSRDTHYGYT
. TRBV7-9 ASSLNGAVLETQY
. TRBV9 ASSVNAGMYQETQY
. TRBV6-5 ASTMGLAAEQY
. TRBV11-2 ASSFLIATHTDTQY
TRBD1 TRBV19 ASTTLTGGRRQPQH
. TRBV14 ASSLDGHSNQPQH
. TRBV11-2 ASSPRRVGEKLF
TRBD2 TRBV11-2 ASSLLAGGAAYEQY
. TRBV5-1 ASSLDLELVETQY
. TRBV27 ASRGEGGYT
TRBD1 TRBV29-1 SALDRVVTDTQY
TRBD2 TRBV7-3 ASSLTVAGGPHEQF
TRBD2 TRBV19 ASSLQGLAPNNEQF
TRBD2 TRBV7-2 ASSHGGLAGTEQF